A selection of T cell receptor beta chains follows, all from one sample in a study of tumor-infiltrating lymphocytes in primary liver carcinoma. TCRdb reanalysed the multiplex PCR reads using MiXCR and keeps one entry per CDR3 protein. Of 40,000 or so distinct CDR3 sequences listed, about 75% are singletons. Specimen: tumor-adjacent normal liver tissue. These TCRs come from a woman in her 30s with primary liver carcinoma and hepatitis B virus infection. Each CDR3 is given with its conserved first and last residue. Fields, in order: J gene, D gene, clone size, V gene, CDR3 protein, CDR3 DNA. A D gene is named only where the DNA matches it firmly. Rows give clone size only sometimes, using once, few, many, or a class for an expanded clone.

TRBJ2-3 | TRBD2 | NA | TRBV7-8 | CASSLGEGGTGDTQYF | TGTGCCAGCAGCTTAGGAGAGGGAGGGACCGGTGATACGCAGTATTTT
TRBJ2-2 | TRBD2 | NA | TRBV30 | CAWELAGLDTGEMFF | TGTGCCTGGGAACTAGCGGGTCTTGACACCGGGGAGATGTTTTTT
TRBJ2-3 | TRBD2 | NA | TRBV7-9 | CASILTSATDMQYF | TGTGCCAGCATTTTAACTAGCGCCACAGATATGCAGTATTTT
TRBJ2-5 | NA | NA | TRBV6-1 | CAISGGTRETQYF | TGTGCCATCAGTGGGGGTACGAGGGAGACCCAGTACTTC
TRBJ2-6 | NA | NA | TRBV6-5 | CTSSYDGRPTGANVLTF | TGTACCAGCAGTTATGATGGCCGCCCGACCGGGGCCAACGTCCTGACTTTC
TRBJ2-2 | TRBD2 | NA | TRBV5-1 | CASSSVRGELLF | TGCGCCAGCAGCTCAGTGCGGGGGGAGCTGTTATTT
TRBJ2-1 | TRBD2 | NA | TRBV29-1 | CSFPGEAGPYDEKFF | TGCAGCTTCCCCGGAGAAGCGGGGCCGTATGATGAGAAGTTCTTC
TRBJ2-1 | TRBD2 | NA | TRBV4-1 | CTSRAGLAGEPYNEQFF | TGCACCAGCAGGGCAGGACTAGCGGGGGAACCCTATAATGAGCAGTTCTTC
TRBJ1-4 | NA | NA | TRBV5-1 | CASSLRPRTGNVKLFF | TGCGCCAGCAGCTTACGTCCCAGGACGGGAAATGTAAAACTGTTTTTT
TRBJ1-1 | NA | many | TRBV10-2 | CASSESKAGTEAFF | TGCGCCAGCAGTGAGTCGAAGGCGGGCACTGAAGCTTTCTTT
TRBJ1-2 | NA | many | TRBV10-3 | CAISVGAVFGYTF | TGTGCCATCAGTGTGGGGGCTGTCTTCGGCTACACCTTC
TRBJ2-5 | TRBD1 | NA | TRBV29-1 | CSSRGTVGQETQYF | TGCAGCTCACGAGGGACAGTGGGCCAAGAGACCCAGTACTTC
TRBJ2-2 | NA | NA | TRBV11-2 | CANSWQLGAGELFF | TGTGCCAACAGTTGGCAACTCGGCGCCGGGGAGCTGTTTTTT
TRBJ1-1 | NA | NA | TRBV6-2/TRBV6-3 | CTSSYKAGSTEAFF | TGTACCAGTAGTTACAAGGCCGGAAGCACTGAAGCTTTCTTT
TRBJ2-7 | NA | NA | TRBV4-2 | CVSSQGCLDYEQYF | TGTGTCAGCAGCCAAGGGTGCCTAGACTACGAGCAGTACTTC
TRBJ2-1 | NA | NA | TRBV6-2/TRBV6-3 | CASSSRLESNKQFF | TGTGCCAGCAGTTCCAGGCTAGAGAGCAATAAGCAGTTCTTC
TRBJ1-6 | NA | NA | TRBV6-5 | CVSSKQSATYNSPLHF | TGTGTCAGCAGTAAACAGTCTGCTACATATAATTCACCCCTCCACTTT
TRBJ1-2 | NA | NA | TRBV12-3/TRBV12-4 | CASSLPGRGSLFYGYAF | TGTGCCAGTAGCCTCCCGGGACGGGGGTCCCTATTTTATGGCTACGCCTTC
TRBJ2-6 | NA | NA | TRBV29-1 | CNVAGEASGANVLTF | TGCAACGTTGCTGGGGAGGCCTCTGGGGCTAACGTCCTGACTTTC
TRBJ1-3 | NA | few | TRBV6-5 | CVSSPRSGGSRSTIYF | TGTGTCAGCAGTCCACGATCAGGCGGGTCCCGAAGCACCATATATTTT
TRBJ2-4 | NA | once | TRBV6-6 | CASKRTSSRGNIQYF | TGTGCCAGTAAACGGACTAGCAGCAGGGGGAACATTCAGTACTTC
TRBJ2-7 | TRBD1 | NA | TRBV28 | CASSDGTGDSYEQKF | TGTGCCAGCAGTGATGGGACAGGGGATTCCTACGAGCAGAAGTTC
TRBJ2-7 | NA | NA | TRBV6-2/TRBV6-3 | CASFSLGRYEHYF | TGTGCCAGCTTCTCGCTAGGGCGGTACGAGCATTACTTC
TRBJ2-7 | NA | many | TRBV7-8 | CASSYGGAGGEQYF | TGTGCCAGCAGCTACGGAGGGGCTGGAGGGGAGCAGTACTTC
TRBJ2-6 | NA | NA | TRBV5-6 | CASRRDSSFSEANVLTF | TGTGCCAGCAGGCGGGACAGCAGCTTCTCTGAGGCCAACGTCCTGACTTTC
TRBJ2-3 | NA | NA | TRBV4-1 | CTSSPTGLASTDTQYF | TGCACCAGCAGCCCCACAGGGCTAGCGAGCACAGATACGCAGTATTTT
TRBJ2-7 | NA | NA | TRBV28 | CASSCRNELYF | TGTGCCAGCAGCTGCAGGAACGAGCTGTACTTC
TRBJ1-5 | NA | NA | TRBV6-5 | CASSYYSVGNSYQPQHF | TGTGCCAGCAGTTACTATTCGGTCGGAAATAGCTATCAGCCCCAACATTTT
TRBJ1-2 | NA | medium-sized | TRBV29-1 | CSVAIGKGYTF | TGCAGCGTTGCGATAGGGAAAGGCTACACCTTC
TRBJ2-1 | TRBD2 | NA | TRBV6-5 | CASSQEGGKVIEQFF | TGTGCCAGCAGCCAAGAGGGAGGGAAGGTTATAGAGCAGTTCTTC
TRBJ2-7 | TRBD2 | NA | TRBV29-1 | CSVAHQREGRPVNEQYF | TGCAGCGTTGCCCATCAGCGGGAGGGTAGGCCAGTAAACGAGCAGTACTTC
TRBJ2-1 | NA | NA | TRBV7-9 | CASSSGDFGGQFF | TGTGCCAGCAGCTCAGGGGACTTCGGGGGGCAGTTCTTC
TRBJ1-5 | NA | NA | TRBV11-2 | CASGHLGSGSLTDTQHF | TGTGCCAGCGGCCATCTAGGGAGCGGGAGCCTCACAGATACGCAGCATTTT
TRBJ2-7 | TRBD1 | many | TRBV12-3/TRBV12-4 | CASSLEGALYEQYF | TGTGCCAGCAGTTTAGAGGGGGCTCTCTACGAGCAGTACTTC
TRBJ2-3 | TRBD1 | many | TRBV13 | CASSSGTGGTDTQYF | TGTGCCAGCAGTTCCGGGACAGGGGGTACAGATACGCAGTATTTT
TRBJ2-1 | NA | few | TRBV28 | CVSSLPGQRGKQFF | TGTGTCAGCAGTTTACCCGGACAGAGAGGTAAGCAGTTCTTC
TRBJ2-6 | NA | many | TRBV29-1 | CSASTQGTGANVLTF | TGCAGCGCGAGCACGCAGGGCACTGGGGCCAACGTCCTGACTTTC
TRBJ2-5 | NA | few | TRBV4-2 | CASNQDRGTQETQYF | TGTGCCAGCAACCAAGACCGGGGGACACAAGAGACCCAGTACTTC
TRBJ2-2 | TRBD1 | NA | TRBV6-2/TRBV6-3 | CATSATGRNTGELFF | TGTGCAACCTCGGCGACAGGGAGAAACACCGGGGAGCTGTTTTTT
TRBJ1-5 | NA | NA | TRBV13 | CTSNLGGGSQSQHF | TGTACCAGCAACTTAGGTGGAGGCAGTCAGTCCCAGCATTTT
TRBJ2-7 | NA | NA | TRBV7-9 | CASSSARLSYEQYF | TGTGCCAGCAGCTCGGCACGTCTCTCCTACGAGCAGTACTTC
TRBJ1-2 | TRBD1 | once | TRBV6-1 | CASSRDRKNHGYTF | TGTGCCAGCAGCAGGGACAGGAAAAACCATGGCTACACCTTC